The rows below give T cell receptor beta chains drawn from one sample of a study of CD8+ T cells in alopecia areata. The table came from immunoSEQ multiplex PCR; TCRdb's copy has only in-frame clones and leaves some out. The sample yields fewer than 200,000 clones, about 60% seen once. This specimen was CD8+ T cells sorted from blood, taken at week 24, from a patient treated with tofacitinib. The receptors here all came from a human donor with alopecia areata. The CDR3 runs from the conserved cysteine through the conserved F or W. D genes are given only for firm matches. The size of a clone is reported for some rows only, either as once, few or many, or as a class for expanded clones.

abundance	j_gene	d_gene	v_gene	CDR3aa	CDR3nt
.	TRBJ1-2	.	TRBV27	CASSLGQGALYGYTF	TGTGCCAGCAGTTTAGGTCAGGGCGCTCTTTATGGCTACACCTTC
few	TRBJ2-1	.	TRBV6-6	CASKENSLVF	TGTGCCAGCAAGGAAAATAGTTTGGTCTTC
.	TRBJ1-1	.	TRBV5-6	CASSLSFGGESEAFF	TGTGCCAGCAGCTTGTCCTTCGGAGGGGAATCTGAAGCTTTCTTT
.	TRBJ2-7	.	TRBV13	CASSLGLRAEQYF	TGTGCCAGCAGCTTAGGCCTCCGGGCCGAGCAGTACTTC
few	TRBJ2-4	TRBD1	TRBV25-1	CASSYRGNKNIQYF	TGTGCCAGCAGCTACAGGGGAAACAAAAACATTCAGTACTTC
.	TRBJ1-2	.	TRBV4-1	CASSLPGTGYTF	TGCGCCAGCAGCCTCCCCGGGACTGGCTACACCTTC
.	TRBJ2-1	.	TRBV4-1	CASSQGREQFF	TGCGCCAGCAGCCAAGGGCGGGAGCAGTTCTTC
.	TRBJ1-5	.	TRBV6-5	CASSPGSRSNQPQHF	TGTGCCAGCAGCCCCGGGTCGCGTAGCAATCAGCCCCAGCATTTT
.	TRBJ2-6	.	TRBV29-1	CSVEVNPGSGANVLTF	TGCAGCGTTGAGGTGAACCCCGGCTCTGGGGCCAACGTCCTGACTTTC
.	TRBJ2-5	TRBD1	TRBV5-1	CASSSSTGVETQYF	TGCGCCAGCAGCTCTTCGACAGGGGTCGAGACCCAGTACTTC
.	TRBJ2-3	.	TRBV27	CASTSDGRSTDTQYF	TGTGCCAGCACCTCGGACGGTCGAAGCACAGATACGCAGTATTTT
few	TRBJ2-3	.	TRBV27	CASSFRGALDTQYF	TGTGCCAGCAGTTTTAGGGGCGCCCTGGATACGCAGTATTTT
.	TRBJ1-5	TRBD1	TRBV27	CASSGQAYQPQHF	TGTGCCAGCAGCGGACAGGCTTATCAGCCCCAGCATTTT
few	TRBJ1-5	.	TRBV27	CASTSTGAKGQPQHF	TGTGCCAGCACTTCCACGGGGGCCAAAGGACAGCCCCAGCATTTT
.	TRBJ2-4	.	TRBV19	CATCLAELAKNIQYF	TGTGCCACCTGCCTGGCAGAGCTAGCCAAAAACATTCAGTACTTC
.	TRBJ2-7	TRBD1	TRBV2	CANARDRDHEQYF	TGTGCCAACGCCCGGGACAGGGACCACGAGCAGTACTTC
few	TRBJ1-2	.	TRBV19	CASSMDDRNYGYTF	TGTGCCAGTAGTATGGACGACAGAAACTATGGCTACACCTTC
.	TRBJ1-1	.	TRBV7-9	CASSDSRGENTEAFF	TGTGCCAGCAGCGACTCGAGGGGGGAGAACACTGAAGCTTTCTTT
few	TRBJ1-6	.	TRBV5-5	CASSFVTLNSPLHF	TGTGCCAGCAGCTTCGTCACCCTCAATTCACCCCTCCACTTT
few	TRBJ2-5	.	TRBV13	CASSFGRAQETQYF	TGTGCCAGCAGCTTCGGACGGGCCCAAGAGACCCAGTACTTC
.	TRBJ2-1	.	TRBV29-1	CSVDRGPEQFF	TGCAGCGTTGACAGGGGCCCTGAGCAGTTCTTC
.	TRBJ2-1	TRBD2	TRBV2	CASTLISGGDNEQFF	TGTGCCAGCACCCTAATTAGCGGGGGGGACAATGAGCAGTTCTTC
few	TRBJ1-1	.	TRBV7-9	CASSLVTEAFF	TGTGCCAGCAGCTTAGTCACTGAAGCTTTCTTT
.	TRBJ1-5	.	TRBV2	CASSGSRERQPQHF	TGTGCCAGCAGTGGGTCCAGGGAACGTCAGCCCCAGCATTTT
once	TRBJ1-2	.	TRBV5-1	CASSLDYGYTF	TGCGCCAGCAGCTTGGACTATGGCTACACCTTC
.	TRBJ1-1	.	TRBV7-6	CASSLDPYRESTEAFF	TGTGCCAGCAGCTTAGACCCTTACAGGGAGAGCACTGAAGCTTTCTTT
.	TRBJ2-7	TRBD1	TRBV15	CATSALRGGDEQYF	TGTGCCACCAGCGCATTGAGAGGGGGCGACGAGCAGTACTTC
once	TRBJ2-7	.	TRBV14	CASSQVPGTYEQYF	TGTGCCAGCAGCCAAGTGCCAGGAACCTACGAGCAGTACTTC
.	TRBJ2-7	TRBD2	TRBV29-1	CSVGTRVYEQYF	TGCAGCGTTGGGACTAGGGTCTACGAGCAGTACTTC
.	TRBJ1-2	.	TRBV30	CAWSASGTRNGYTF	TGTGCCTGGAGTGCATCGGGAACAAGGAATGGCTACACCTTC
few	TRBJ2-5	TRBD2	TRBV7-3	CASSSGLAGGQETQYF	TGTGCCAGCAGTTCCGGACTAGCGGGGGGGCAAGAGACCCAGTACTTC
.	TRBJ2-7	TRBD2	TRBV13	CASSLGLTSGGDSYEQYF	TGTGCCAGCAGCTTAGGGCTTACTAGCGGGGGGGACTCCTACGAGCAGTACTTC
.	TRBJ2-4	.	TRBV2	CASRITPGRDIQYF	TGTGCCAGCCGGATTACTCCCGGGAGAGACATTCAGTACTTC
.	TRBJ1-5	.	TRBV30	CAWSVKGYNQPQHF	TGTGCCTGGAGTGTAAAGGGCTACAATCAGCCCCAGCATTTT
.	TRBJ2-7	TRBD2	TRBV2	CASSEGLAGGHISYEQYF	TGTGCCAGCAGTGAAGGACTAGCGGGGGGCCATATCTCCTACGAGCAGTACTTC
.	TRBJ2-3	.	TRBV29-1	CSVPGQITDTQYF	TGCAGCGTTCCAGGACAGATCACAGATACGCAGTATTTT
.	TRBJ1-2	TRBD1	TRBV27	CASSPYYLGQRGYTF	TGTGCCAGCAGCCCGTATTACCTGGGACAGCGTGGCTACACCTTC
.	TRBJ2-5	.	TRBV6-5	CASRQNHQETQYF	TGTGCCAGTAGACAGAACCACCAAGAGACCCAGTACTTC
.	TRBJ1-6	TRBD1	TRBV5-4	CASSQGSDRADNSPLHF	TGTGCCAGCAGCCAGGGATCGGACAGGGCGGATAATTCACCCCTCCACTTT
.	TRBJ1-5	TRBD1	TRBV7-8	CASSPGTGISNQPQHF	TGTGCCAGCAGCCCTGGGACAGGAATTAGCAATCAGCCCCAGCATTTT
.	TRBJ1-1	.	TRBV27	CASSLTYQGYTEAFF	TGTGCCAGCAGCCTAACTTACCAGGGTTACACTGAAGCTTTCTTT
.	TRBJ1-1	.	TRBV13	CASSYQGRGGNTEAFF	TGTGCCAGCAGCTACCAAGGGCGGGGGGGGAACACTGAAGCTTTCTTT
.	TRBJ2-5	TRBD1	TRBV27	CASSLQGGRGRTQYF	TGTGCCAGCAGTCTACAGGGGGGTCGGGGTAGGACCCAGTACTTC
few	TRBJ2-1	TRBD1	TRBV29-1	CSVEGGTGGLHYNEQFF	TGCAGCGTTGAAGGCGGGACAGGGGGCTTACATTACAATGAGCAGTTCTTC
few	TRBJ2-1	.	TRBV6-6	CASSYSGWNEQFF	TGTGCCAGCAGTTACTCGGGCTGGAATGAGCAGTTCTTC
.	TRBJ1-2	.	TRBV11-2	CASSLSGGYTF	TGTGCCAGCAGCTTATCAGGGGGCTACACCTTC
.	TRBJ2-3	.	TRBV7-9	CASSGIGLTSTDTQYF	TGTGCCAGCAGCGGAATCGGACTGACTAGCACAGATACGCAGTATTTT
.	TRBJ1-1	.	TRBV4-1	CASSQERGEEAFF	TGCGCCAGCAGCCAAGAACGGGGAGAGGAAGCTTTCTTT
.	TRBJ1-1	.	TRBV7-9	CASSETTRRDTEAFF	TGTGCCAGCAGCGAAACTACCCGGAGGGACACTGAAGCTTTCTTT
.	TRBJ2-3	.	TRBV5-1	CASSPERNTQYF	TGCGCCAGCAGCCCCGAACGTAATACGCAGTATTTT
.	TRBJ2-7	TRBD2	TRBV11-2	CASSPTGGAEEQYF	TGTGCCAGCAGCCCCACCGGGGGGGCAGAAGAGCAGTACTTC
.	TRBJ2-3	.	TRBV6-5	CASSYQGRDTQYF	TGTGCCAGCAGTTACCAGGGGCGGGATACGCAGTATTTT
few	TRBJ2-7	.	TRBV25-1	CATDFKFGGPSYEQYF	TGTGCCACCGACTTCAAATTTGGGGGGCCTTCCTACGAGCAGTACTTC
.	TRBJ2-5	.	TRBV29-1	CSVVDSSFQETQYF	TGCAGCGTGGTGGACAGCTCCTTCCAAGAGACCCAGTACTTC